This T cell receptor (beta chain) was obtained from a study of blood T cell repertoires in COVID-19. Data came from immunoSEQ multiplex PCR; TCRdb stores just in-frame clones and leaves some out. Among under 200,000 clones listed, around nine tenths were seen once. The germline V gene encodes CDR1 MNHEY and CDR2 SVGAGI. This CDR3 contains 13 residues. Trimming took off 0 bases at V and 8 bases at J, with 8 bases between the two ends. The source material was peripheral blood. The sequence derives from a man between 50 and 59 years old with acute or convalescent COVID-19. This sequence joins TRBV6-5 and TRBJ2-1, with D possibly matching TRBD2 (6 bases). The CDR3 sequence: CASSYSWRDEQFF. CDR3 sequence (DNA): TGTGCCAGCAGTTACTCATGGAGGGATGAGCAGTTCTTC.